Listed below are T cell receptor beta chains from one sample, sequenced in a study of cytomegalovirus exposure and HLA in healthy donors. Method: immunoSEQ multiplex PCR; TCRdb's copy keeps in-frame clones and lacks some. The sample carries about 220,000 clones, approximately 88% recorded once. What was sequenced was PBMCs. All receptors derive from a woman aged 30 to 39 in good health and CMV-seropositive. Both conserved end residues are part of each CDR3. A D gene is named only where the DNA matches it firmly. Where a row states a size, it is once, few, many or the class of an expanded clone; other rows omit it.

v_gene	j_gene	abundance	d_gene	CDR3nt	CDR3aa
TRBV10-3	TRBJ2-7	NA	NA	TGTGCCATCAGTCCTTCCTACGAGCAGTACTTC	CAISPSYEQYF
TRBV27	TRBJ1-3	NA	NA	TGTGCCAGCAGTTTATCGCACGACTCTGGAAACACCATATATTTT	CASSLSHDSGNTIYF
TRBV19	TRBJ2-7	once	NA	TGTGCCAGTAGTCCCGCTGGGGGCTCCTACGAGCAGTACTTC	CASSPAGGSYEQYF
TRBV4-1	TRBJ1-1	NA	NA	TGCGCCAGCAGCCAAGATCACCACAGGGCGAACACTGAAGCTTTCTTT	CASSQDHHRANTEAFF
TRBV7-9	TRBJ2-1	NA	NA	TGTGCCAGCAGCTTAGCGGGAGTGGGTTACAATGAGCAGTTCTTC	CASSLAGVGYNEQFF
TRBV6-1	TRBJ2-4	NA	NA	TGTGCCAGCAGTGAAGGAGGGCCCAAAAACATTCAGTACTTC	CASSEGGPKNIQYF
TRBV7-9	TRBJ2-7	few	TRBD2	TGTGCCAGCAGCTTGAACGGCGGGAGGGCCGCCTACGAGCAGTACTTC	CASSLNGGRAAYEQYF
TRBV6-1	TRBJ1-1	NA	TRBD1	TGTGCCAGCAGTTGGGGACAGGTTGAAGCTTTCTTT	CASSWGQVEAFF
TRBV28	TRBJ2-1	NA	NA	TGTGCCAGCAGGAAGCTCGTGGCCAGGGGCGGTGAGCAGTTCTTC	CASRKLVARGGEQFF
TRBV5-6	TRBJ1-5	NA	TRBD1	TGTGCCAGCAGCTCATGGGGACAGGGGAATAGCAATCAGCCCCAGCATTTT	CASSSWGQGNSNQPQHF
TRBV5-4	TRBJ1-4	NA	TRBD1	TGTGCCAGCAGCTTGGGCCGACAGGGCGCAACTAATGAAAAACTGTTTTTT	CASSLGRQGATNEKLFF
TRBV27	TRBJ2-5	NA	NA	TGTGCCAGCAGCCCTAGGAGATTGAGGGAGACCCAGTACTTC	CASSPRRLRETQYF
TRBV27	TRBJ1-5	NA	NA	TGTGCCAGCAGTCCCGCCGGTGAGGGGCAGCCCCAGCATTTT	CASSPAGEGQPQHF
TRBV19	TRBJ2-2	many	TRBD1	TGTGCCAGTAGTATGGGACAGGGGGCTGGGGAGCTGTTTTTT	CASSMGQGAGELFF
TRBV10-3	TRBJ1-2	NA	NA	TGTGCCATCAGTGAGTCGGAAACGTTCTATGGCTACACCTTC	CAISESETFYGYTF
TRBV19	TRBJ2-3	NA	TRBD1	TGTGCCAGTAGTAGGGACAGGGGTTGGGATACGCAGTATTTT	CASSRDRGWDTQYF
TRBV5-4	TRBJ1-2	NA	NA	TGTGCCAGCAGCTTGGCAGGGGCGCCGGGCGGCTACACCTTC	CASSLAGAPGGYTF
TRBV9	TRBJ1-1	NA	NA	TGTGCCAGCAGCGTAGTAGGGTTGGACACTGAAGCTTTCTTT	CASSVVGLDTEAFF
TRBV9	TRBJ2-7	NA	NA	TGTGCCAGCAGCGTCGGGCAAAGGGTCCACGAGCAGTACTTC	CASSVGQRVHEQYF
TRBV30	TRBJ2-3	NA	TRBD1	TGTGCCTGGAGTTCCGGGACAGGGTCCATGACGCAGTATTTT	CAWSSGTGSMTQYF
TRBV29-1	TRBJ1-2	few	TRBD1	TGCAGCGTAAGGGACAGGGATTACGGTGGCTACACCTTC	CSVRDRDYGGYTF
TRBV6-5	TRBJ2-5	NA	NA	TGTGCCAGCAGACCCAACTGGTTGGTCGAGACCCAGTACTTC	CASRPNWLVETQYF
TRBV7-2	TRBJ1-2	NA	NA	TGTGCCAGCAGCTTAGGAGGGGCAACAGGCTACACCTTC	CASSLGGATGYTF
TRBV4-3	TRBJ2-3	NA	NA	TGCGCCAGCAGCCAAGAGGTTGCAGGTAAATGGGATACGCAGTATTTT	CASSQEVAGKWDTQYF
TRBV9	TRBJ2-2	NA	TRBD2	TGTGCCAGCAGCGTAGGGCTAGCGGGAGGGACCGGGGAGCTGTTTTTT	CASSVGLAGGTGELFF
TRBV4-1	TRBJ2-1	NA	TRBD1	TGCGCCAGCAGCCAAACCGAGGGGGGACAGGGGCTTAATAATGAGCAGTTCTTC	CASSQTEGGQGLNNEQFF
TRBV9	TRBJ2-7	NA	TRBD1	TGTGCCAGCAGCGTAGGTCAAGGGACAGAGGCGGACGAGCAGTACTTC	CASSVGQGTEADEQYF
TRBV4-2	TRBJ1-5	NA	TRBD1	TGTGCCAGCAGCCAGGGACAGGATCAGCCCCAGCATTTT	CASSQGQDQPQHF
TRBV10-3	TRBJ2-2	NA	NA	TGTGCCATCAGTGAGTCGGAGGGAAGGACCGGGGAGCTGTTTTTT	CAISESEGRTGELFF
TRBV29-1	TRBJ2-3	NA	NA	TGCAGCGTTGGGGGCAGGGGTAACACAGATACGCAGTATTTT	CSVGGRGNTDTQYF
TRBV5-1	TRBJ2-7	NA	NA	TGCGCCAGCAGCTCCGACTATCTCGAGCAGTACTTC	CASSSDYLEQYF
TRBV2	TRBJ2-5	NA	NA	TGTGCCAGCAGTGAAGAGTACCAAGAGACCCAGTACTTC	CASSEEYQETQYF
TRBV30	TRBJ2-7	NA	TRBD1	TGTGCCTCGGGACAGAGCTCCTACGAGCAGTACTTC	CASGQSSYEQYF
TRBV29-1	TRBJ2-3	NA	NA	TGCAGCGTTCGAGGCAGGTTCGTAGATACGCAGTATTTT	CSVRGRFVDTQYF